This TCR beta chain was documented in a study of breast tumors, draining lymph nodes, adjacent tissues. TCRdb redid the calling of the multiplex PCR reads with MiXCR, one entry per CDR3 protein. This table has approximately 100,000 distinct CDR3 sequences, approximately 21% appearing once. Ten or more counts support this clonotype. Antigen: not known. Breast cancer patients provided tissue from their axillary draining lymph nodes. The CDR3 covers 18 residues. The germline gives CDR1 SGHAT, CDR2 FQNNGV. V was clipped by 1 base and J by 4 bases; unmatched bases: 15. General study findings and limits: Data only fit, rather than demonstrated, lymph node origin of most tumor T cells. Luminal-like breast cancer showed significantly higher tumor–nontumor repertoire similarity than basal-like. Tumor repertoires ranked between lymph nodes and nontumor tissue in diversity, with V and J gene preferences.

Sequencing was done on a sample of axillary lymph node tissue. The sequence came from a female donor with breast cancer. Some clones in this sample may be carry-over from other donors' samples. The V gene is TRBV11-2, the J gene TRBJ2-5, with 7 bases aligning to TRBD2. This CDR3 is CASSLGGGWRGVVETQYF. For the CDR3, the DNA is TGTGCCAGCAGCTTAGGGGGGGGATGGCGGGGAGTAGTAGAGACCCAGTACTTC.